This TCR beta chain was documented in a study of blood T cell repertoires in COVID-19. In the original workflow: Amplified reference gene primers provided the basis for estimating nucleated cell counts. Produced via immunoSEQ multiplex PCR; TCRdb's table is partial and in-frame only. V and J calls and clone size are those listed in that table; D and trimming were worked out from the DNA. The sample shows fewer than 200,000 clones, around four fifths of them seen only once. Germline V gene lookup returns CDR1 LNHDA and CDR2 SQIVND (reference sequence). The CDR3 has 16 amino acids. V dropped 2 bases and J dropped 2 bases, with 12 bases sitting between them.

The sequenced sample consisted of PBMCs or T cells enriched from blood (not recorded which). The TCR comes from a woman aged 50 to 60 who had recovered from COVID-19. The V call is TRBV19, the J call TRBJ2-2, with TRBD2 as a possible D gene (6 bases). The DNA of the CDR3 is TGTGCCAGTAGTATACATGGGACTTTAAACACCGGGGAGCTGTTTTTT. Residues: CASSIHGTLNTGELFF.